This TCR beta chain was sequenced during a study of cytomegalovirus exposure and HLA in healthy donors. Assay: immunoSEQ multiplex PCR; the TCRdb copy retains only in-frame clones and omits some. Among 150,000 to 180,000 clones listed, roughly 90% were seen once. Germline V gene lookup returns CDR1 SEHNR and CDR2 FQNEAQ (reference sequence). Trimming at V came to 5 bases and at J to 5 bases, leaving 4 bases not matched to a gene. The CDR3 consists of 13 residues. A roughly 120-subject validation cohort, separate from the approximately 700-subject first cohort, supplied the donors. Material: PBMCs. The chain links TRBV7-9 to TRBJ1-1, with TRBD1 matching 8 bases. This TCR was recovered from a man aged 18 to 29 in good health and CMV-seropositive. This chain's CDR3 is CASSDRGGTEAFF. The CDR3 coding sequence is TGTGCCAGCAGCGACAGGGGTGGGACTGAAGCTTTCTTT.